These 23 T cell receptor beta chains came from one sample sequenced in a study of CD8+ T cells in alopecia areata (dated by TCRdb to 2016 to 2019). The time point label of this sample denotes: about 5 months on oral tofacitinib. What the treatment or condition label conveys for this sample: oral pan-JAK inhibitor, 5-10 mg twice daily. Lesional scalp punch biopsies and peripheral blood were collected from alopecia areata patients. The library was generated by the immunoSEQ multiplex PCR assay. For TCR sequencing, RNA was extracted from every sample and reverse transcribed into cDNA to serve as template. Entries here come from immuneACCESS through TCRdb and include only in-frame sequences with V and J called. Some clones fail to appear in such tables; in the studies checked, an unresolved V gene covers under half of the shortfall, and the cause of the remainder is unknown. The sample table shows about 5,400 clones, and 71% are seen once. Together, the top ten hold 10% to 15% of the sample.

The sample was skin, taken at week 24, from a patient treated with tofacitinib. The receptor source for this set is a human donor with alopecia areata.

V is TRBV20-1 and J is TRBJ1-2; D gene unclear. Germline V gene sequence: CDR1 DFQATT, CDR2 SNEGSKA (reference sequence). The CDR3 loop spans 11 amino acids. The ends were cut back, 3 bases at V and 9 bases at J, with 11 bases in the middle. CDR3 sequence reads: CSASDHLSYTF. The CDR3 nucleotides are TGCAGTGCTAGTGACCACTTAAGCTACACCTTC.

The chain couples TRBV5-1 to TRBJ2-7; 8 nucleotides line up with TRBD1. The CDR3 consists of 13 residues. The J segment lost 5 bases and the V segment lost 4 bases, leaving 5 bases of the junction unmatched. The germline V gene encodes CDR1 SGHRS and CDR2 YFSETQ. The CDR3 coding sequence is TGCGCCAGCAGCACGGACAGGGCCCACGAGCAGTACTTC. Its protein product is CASSTDRAHEQYF.

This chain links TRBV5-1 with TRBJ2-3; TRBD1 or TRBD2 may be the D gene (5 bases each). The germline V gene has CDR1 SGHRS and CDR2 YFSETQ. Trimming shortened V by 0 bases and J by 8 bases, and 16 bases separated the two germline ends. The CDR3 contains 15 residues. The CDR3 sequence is CASSLAMGESGTQYF. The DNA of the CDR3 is TGCGCCAGCAGCTTGGCCATGGGGGAGTCCGGTACGCAGTATTTT.

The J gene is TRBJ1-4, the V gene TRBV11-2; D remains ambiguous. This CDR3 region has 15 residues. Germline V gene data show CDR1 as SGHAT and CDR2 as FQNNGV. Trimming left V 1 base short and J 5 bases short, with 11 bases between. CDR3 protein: CASSLVPFRNEKLFF. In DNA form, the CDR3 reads TGTGCCAGCAGCTTAGTCCCATTCAGGAATGAAAAACTGTTTTTT.

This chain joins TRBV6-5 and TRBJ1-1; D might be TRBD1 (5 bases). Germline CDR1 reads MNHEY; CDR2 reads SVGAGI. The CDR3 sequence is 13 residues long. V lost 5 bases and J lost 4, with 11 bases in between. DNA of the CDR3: TGTGCCAGCAGTGGGACTTCGGGCACTGAAGCTTTCTTT. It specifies CASSGTSGTEAFF.

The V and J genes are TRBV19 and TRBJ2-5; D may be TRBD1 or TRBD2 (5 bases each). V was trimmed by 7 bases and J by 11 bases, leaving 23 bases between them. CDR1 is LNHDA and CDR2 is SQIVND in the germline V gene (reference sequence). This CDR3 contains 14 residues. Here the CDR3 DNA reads TGTGCCAGTACCCTAACCTGGGACGGAAAGGAGCAGTACTTC. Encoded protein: CASTLTWDGKEQYF.

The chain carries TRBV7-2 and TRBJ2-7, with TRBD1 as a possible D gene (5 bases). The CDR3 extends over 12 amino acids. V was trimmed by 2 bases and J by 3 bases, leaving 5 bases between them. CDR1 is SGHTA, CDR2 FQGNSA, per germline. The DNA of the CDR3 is TGTGCCAGCAGCTTAAGGGGCTACGAGCAGTACTTC. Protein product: CASSLRGYEQYF.

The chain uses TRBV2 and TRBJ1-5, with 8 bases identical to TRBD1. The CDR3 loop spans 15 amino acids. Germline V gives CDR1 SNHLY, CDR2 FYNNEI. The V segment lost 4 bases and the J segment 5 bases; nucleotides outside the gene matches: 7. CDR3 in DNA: TGTGCCAGCAGTGCACGTAACAGGGGGGATCAGCCCCAGCATTTT. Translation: CASSARNRGDQPQHF.

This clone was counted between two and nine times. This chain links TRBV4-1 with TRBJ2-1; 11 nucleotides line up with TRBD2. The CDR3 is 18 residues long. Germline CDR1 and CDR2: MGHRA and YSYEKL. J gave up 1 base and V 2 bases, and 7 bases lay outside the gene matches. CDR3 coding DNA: TGCGCCAGCAGCCAACCTCCGCGACTAGCGGGGTCCTACAATGAGCAGTTCTTC. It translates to CASSQPPRLAGSYNEQFF.

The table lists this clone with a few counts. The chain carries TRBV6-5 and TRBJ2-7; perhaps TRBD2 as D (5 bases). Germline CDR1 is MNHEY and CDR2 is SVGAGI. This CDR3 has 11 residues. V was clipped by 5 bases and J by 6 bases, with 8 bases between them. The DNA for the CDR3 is TGTGCCAGCAGTGAACTAGTCGAGCAGTACTTC. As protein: CASSELVEQYF.

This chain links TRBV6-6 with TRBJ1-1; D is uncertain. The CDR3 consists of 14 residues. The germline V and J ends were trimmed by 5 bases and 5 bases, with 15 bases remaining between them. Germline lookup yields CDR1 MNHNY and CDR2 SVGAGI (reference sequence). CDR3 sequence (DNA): TGTGCCAGCAGTAGAGGGTTGCGGAAAACTGAAGCTTTCTTT. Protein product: CASSRGLRKTEAFF.

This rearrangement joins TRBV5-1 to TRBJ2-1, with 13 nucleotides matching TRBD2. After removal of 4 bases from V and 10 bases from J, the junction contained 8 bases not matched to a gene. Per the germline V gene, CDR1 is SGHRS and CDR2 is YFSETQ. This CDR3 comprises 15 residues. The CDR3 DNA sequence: TGCGCCAGCAGCCTAAGACTAGCGGGGGGAATCGAGCAGTTCTTC. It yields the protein CASSLRLAGGIEQFF. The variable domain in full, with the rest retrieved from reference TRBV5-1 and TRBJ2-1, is KAGVTQTPRYLIKTRGQQVTLSCSPISGHRSVSWYQQTPGQGLQFLFEYFSETQRNKGNFPGRFSGRQFSNSRSEMNVSTLELGDSALYLCASSLRLAGGIEQFFGPGTRLTVL.

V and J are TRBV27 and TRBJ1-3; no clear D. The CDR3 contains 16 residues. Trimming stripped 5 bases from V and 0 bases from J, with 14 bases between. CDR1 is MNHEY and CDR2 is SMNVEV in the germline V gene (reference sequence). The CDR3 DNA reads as TGTGCCAGCAGTCCGGACGGACGGTACTCTGGAAACACCATATATTTT. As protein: CASSPDGRYSGNTIYF.

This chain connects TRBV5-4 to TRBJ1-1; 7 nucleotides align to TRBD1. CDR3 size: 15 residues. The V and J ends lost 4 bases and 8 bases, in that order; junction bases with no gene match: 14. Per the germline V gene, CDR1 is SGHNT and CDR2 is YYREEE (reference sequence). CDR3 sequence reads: CASSPAGAGGSEAFF. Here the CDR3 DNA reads TGTGCCAGCAGCCCGGCGGGTGCAGGGGGATCGGAAGCTTTCTTT. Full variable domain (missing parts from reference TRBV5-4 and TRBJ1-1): ETGVTQSPTHLIKTRGQQVTLRCSSQSGHNTVSWYQQALGQGPQFIFQYYREEENGRGNFPPRFSGLQFPNYSSELNVNALELDDSALYLCASSPAGAGGSEAFFGQGTRLTVV.

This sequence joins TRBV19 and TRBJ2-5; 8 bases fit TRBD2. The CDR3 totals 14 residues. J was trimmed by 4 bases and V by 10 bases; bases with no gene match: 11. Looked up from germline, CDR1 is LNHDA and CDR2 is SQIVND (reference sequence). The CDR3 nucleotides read TGTGCCACCCAGCGGGGGACGGGGACAGAGACCCAGTACTTC. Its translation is CATQRGTGTETQYF.

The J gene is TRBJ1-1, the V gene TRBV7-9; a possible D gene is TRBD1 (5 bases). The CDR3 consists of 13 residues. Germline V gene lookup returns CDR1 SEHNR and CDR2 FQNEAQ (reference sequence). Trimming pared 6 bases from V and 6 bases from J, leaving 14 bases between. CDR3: CASRPTEAPEAFF. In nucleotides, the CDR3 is TGTGCCAGCAGACCGACAGAGGCCCCTGAAGCTTTCTTT.

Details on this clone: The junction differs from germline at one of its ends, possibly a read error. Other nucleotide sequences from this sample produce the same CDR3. This CDR3 is CASSSPHGGGGSYEQYF. CDR3 coding DNA: TGTGCCAGTAGTTCACCCCACGGGGGGGGAGGTTCCTACGAGCAGTACTTC. The V and J genes are TRBV27 and TRBJ2-7, with TRBD2 matching 8 bases. The CDR3 runs to 17 residues. Looked up from germline, CDR1 is MNHEY and CDR2 is SMNVEV (reference sequence).

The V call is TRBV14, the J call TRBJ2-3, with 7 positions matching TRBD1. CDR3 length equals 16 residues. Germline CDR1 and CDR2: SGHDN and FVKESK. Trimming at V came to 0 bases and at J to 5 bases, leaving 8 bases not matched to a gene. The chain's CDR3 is CASSQDWTGRRDTQYF. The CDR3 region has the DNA TGTGCCAGCAGCCAAGATTGGACAGGTCGGCGAGATACGCAGTATTTT.

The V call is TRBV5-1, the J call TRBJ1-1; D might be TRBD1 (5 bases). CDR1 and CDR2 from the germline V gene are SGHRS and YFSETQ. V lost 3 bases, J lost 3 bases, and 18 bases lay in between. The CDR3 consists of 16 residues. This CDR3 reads CASSSASSPGDTEAFF. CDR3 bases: TGCGCCAGCAGCTCCGCTAGTTCTCCGGGGGACACTGAAGCTTTCTTT.

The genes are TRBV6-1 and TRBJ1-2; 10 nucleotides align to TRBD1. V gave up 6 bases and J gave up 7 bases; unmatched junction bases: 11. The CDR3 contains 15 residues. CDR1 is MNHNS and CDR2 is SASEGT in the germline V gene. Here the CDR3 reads CASREPGTGVGGYTF. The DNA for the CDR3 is TGTGCCAGCAGGGAACCCGGGACAGGGGTCGGTGGCTACACCTTC.

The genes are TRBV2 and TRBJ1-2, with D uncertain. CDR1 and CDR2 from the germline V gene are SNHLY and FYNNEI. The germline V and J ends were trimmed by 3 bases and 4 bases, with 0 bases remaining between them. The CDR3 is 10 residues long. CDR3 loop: CASSDYGYTF. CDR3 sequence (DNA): TGTGCCAGCAGTGACTATGGCTACACCTTC.

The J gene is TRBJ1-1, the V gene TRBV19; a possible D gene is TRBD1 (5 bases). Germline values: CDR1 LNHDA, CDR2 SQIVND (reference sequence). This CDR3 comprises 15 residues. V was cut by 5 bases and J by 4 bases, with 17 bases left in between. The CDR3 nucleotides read TGTGCCAGTAGTGTGGGATTTCGAGGGGCCACTGAAGCTTTCTTT. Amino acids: CASSVGFRGATEAFF.

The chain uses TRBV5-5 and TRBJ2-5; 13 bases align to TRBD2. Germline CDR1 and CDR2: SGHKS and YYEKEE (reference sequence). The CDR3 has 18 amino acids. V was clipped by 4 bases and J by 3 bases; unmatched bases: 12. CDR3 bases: TGTGCCAGCAGCGTGACTAGCGGGGGGCCCGCGGCGGAAGAGACCCAGTACTTC. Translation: CASSVTSGGPAAEETQYF.